These 9 T cell receptor beta chains were all obtained from the same sample, sequenced in a study of cytomegalovirus exposure and HLA in healthy donors. PCR used 60 Vbeta primers and 13 Jbeta primers. Assay used: immunoSEQ multiplex PCR; TCRdb lists only in-frame clones, some missing. The sample records 120,000 to 150,000 clones, 60% to 85% being singletons. The sequencing sample was made of PBMCs. All receptors come from a man between 18 and 29 years old in good health and CMV-seronegative.

This sequence joins TRBV14 and TRBJ2-1; D possibly corresponds to TRBD2 (6 bases). Trimming stripped 1 base from V and 7 bases from J, with 20 bases between. This CDR3 has 17 amino acids. The V gene's germline CDR1 is SGHDN and CDR2 FVKESK. This chain's CDR3 is CASSQGGWRGQNNEQFF. The CDR3 DNA follows: TGTGCCAGCAGCCAAGGGGGATGGCGGGGCCAAAATAATGAGCAGTTCTTC.

The gene calls are TRBV7-8 and TRBJ1-5; D call uncertain. The CDR3 length is 13 residues. From germline, CDR1 is SGHVS and CDR2 FQNEAQ. V lost 5 bases, J lost 8 bases, and 13 bases lay in between. The CDR3 loop reads CASSIQNDEPQHF. DNA for the CDR3: TGTGCCAGCAGCATACAGAACGATGAGCCCCAGCATTTT.

The rearrangement uses TRBV5-1 and TRBJ1-1, with D tentatively TRBD1 (6 bases). This CDR3 has 15 amino acids. In germline, CDR1 is SGHRS, CDR2 YFSETQ. Trimming shortened V by 4 bases and J by 0 bases, and 13 bases separated the two germline ends. The CDR3 sequence: CASSIGQKMNTEAFF. The CDR3 DNA sequence: TGCGCCAGCAGCATCGGACAGAAAATGAACACTGAAGCTTTCTTT.

The V and J genes are TRBV29-1 and TRBJ2-1; possible D gene TRBD2, 6 bases. There are 14 residues in the CDR3. Trimming cost V 7 bases and J 0 bases, with 13 bases left between them. The germline V gene encodes CDR1 SQVTM and CDR2 ANQGSEA. CDR3 loop: CSADREFSYNEQFF. In DNA form, the CDR3 reads TGCAGCGCCGATCGGGAGTTCTCCTACAATGAGCAGTTCTTC.

The rearrangement uses TRBV2 and TRBJ2-1; D call uncertain. There are 12 residues in the CDR3. V gave up 5 bases and J gave up 7 bases, with 9 bases separating them. CDR1 is SNHLY, CDR2 FYNNEI, per germline. In nucleotides, the CDR3 is TGTGCCAGCAGTTCGCTCCTAAATGAGCAGTTCTTC. Amino acids: CASSSLLNEQFF.

The chain couples TRBV28 to TRBJ1-5, with a tentative D call TRBD1 (6 bases). V was clipped by 11 bases and J by 1 base, with 9 bases between them. The CDR3 consists of 12 residues. Germline V gene data show CDR1 as MDHEN and CDR2 as SYDVKM. CDR3 in amino acids: CAHRASNQPQHF. The DNA for the CDR3 is TGTGCCCACAGGGCGAGCAATCAGCCCCAGCATTTT.

The rearrangement uses TRBV19 and TRBJ2-1; D unclear. The CDR3 is 16 residues long. Germline-derived CDR1 and CDR2 are LNHDA and SQIVND (reference sequence). V was trimmed by 7 bases and J by 2 bases, leaving 18 bases between them. The CDR3 bases are TGTGCCAGTACCCCGGTCCCTAACCCCACCTACAATGAGCAGTTCTTC. This translates into CASTPVPNPTYNEQFF.

A few counts support this clone. The V call is TRBV6-1, the J call TRBJ2-5; TRBD1 might be the D (5 bases). The J call may be faulty, since TRBJ2-7 better matches the DNA end. The CDR3 sequence is 15 residues long. CDR1 is MNHNS, CDR2 SASEGT, per germline. For the CDR3, the DNA is TGTGCCAGCAGTGAAGCCCCCAGGGTCCCCTACGAGCAGTACTTC. Translating gives CASSEAPRVPYEQYF.

This clone came up once. The chain uses TRBV14 and TRBJ2-5; D is unclear. The germline V and J ends were trimmed by 0 bases and 4 bases, with 12 bases remaining between them. The CDR3 sequence is 15 residues long. Germline CDR1 reads SGHDN; CDR2 reads FVKESK. The CDR3 bases are TGTGCCAGCAGCCAAGATTCTTGGAGACTAGAGACCCAGTACTTC. It codes for CASSQDSWRLETQYF.